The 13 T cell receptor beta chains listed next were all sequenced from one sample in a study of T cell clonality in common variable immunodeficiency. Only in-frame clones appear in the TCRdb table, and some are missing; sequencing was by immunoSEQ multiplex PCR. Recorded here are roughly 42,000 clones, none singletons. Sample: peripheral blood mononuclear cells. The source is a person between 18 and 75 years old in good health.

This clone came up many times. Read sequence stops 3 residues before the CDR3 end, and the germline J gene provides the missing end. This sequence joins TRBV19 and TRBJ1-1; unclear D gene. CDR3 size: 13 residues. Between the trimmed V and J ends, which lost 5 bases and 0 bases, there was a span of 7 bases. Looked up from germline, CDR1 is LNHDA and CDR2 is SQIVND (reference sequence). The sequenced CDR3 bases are TGTGCCAGTAGTTTTTCTTTGAACACTGAA. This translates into CASSFSLNTE. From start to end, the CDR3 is CASSFSLNTEAFF.

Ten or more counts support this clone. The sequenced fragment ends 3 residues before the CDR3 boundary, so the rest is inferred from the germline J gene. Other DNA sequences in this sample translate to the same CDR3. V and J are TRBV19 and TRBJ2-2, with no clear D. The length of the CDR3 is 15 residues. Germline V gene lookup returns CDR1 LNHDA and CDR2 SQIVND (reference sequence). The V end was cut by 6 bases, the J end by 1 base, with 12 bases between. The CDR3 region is CASSRSDLNTGELFF. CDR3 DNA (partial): TGTGCCAGTAGCAGATCCGATTTGAACACCGGGGAG.

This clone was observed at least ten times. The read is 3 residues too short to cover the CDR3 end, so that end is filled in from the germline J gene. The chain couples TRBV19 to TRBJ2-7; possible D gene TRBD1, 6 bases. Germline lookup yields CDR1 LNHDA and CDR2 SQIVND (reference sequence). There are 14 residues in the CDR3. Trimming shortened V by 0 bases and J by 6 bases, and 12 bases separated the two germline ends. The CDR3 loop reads CASSIEDSTGEQYF. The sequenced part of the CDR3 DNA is TGTGCCAGTAGTATAGAGGACAGCACGGGCGAG.

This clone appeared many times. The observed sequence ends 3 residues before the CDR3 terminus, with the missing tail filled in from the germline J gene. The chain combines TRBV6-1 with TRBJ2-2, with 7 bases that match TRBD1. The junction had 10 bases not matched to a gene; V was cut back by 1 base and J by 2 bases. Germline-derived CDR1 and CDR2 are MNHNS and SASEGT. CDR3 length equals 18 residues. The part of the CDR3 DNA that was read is TGTGCCAGCAGTGAAGAAACAGGGGTAACCCTAAACACCGGGGAG. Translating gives CASSEETGVTLNTGE. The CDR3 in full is CASSEETGVTLNTGELFF.

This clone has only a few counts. CDR3 sequence reads: CAWSVPGRDYNDYTF. CDR3 bases read: TGTGCCTGGAGTGTACCCGGGCGGGACTACAATGAC. This sequence joins TRBV30 and TRBJ1-2; tentatively, D is TRBD1 (5 bases). The CDR3 end is not reached by the read, which stops 3 residues before it; the germline J gene fills it in. The germline CDR1 and CDR2 sequences are GTSNPN and SVGIG (reference sequence). The CDR3 totals 15 residues.

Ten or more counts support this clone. The DNA read from the CDR3 is TGTGCCAGCGGACTAGCGGGGTCCAATGAG. This gives the protein CASGLAGSNE. The complete CDR3 sequence is CASGLAGSNEQFF. J is TRBJ2-1 and V is TRBV4-2, with TRBD2 matching 12 bases. The sequence runs out 3 residues before the end of the CDR3; the remainder is reconstructed from the germline J gene. CDR1 is LGHNA and CDR2 is YNFKEQ in the germline V gene. The CDR3 has 13 residues. After removal of 8 bases from V and 6 bases from J, the junction contained 2 bases not matched to a gene.

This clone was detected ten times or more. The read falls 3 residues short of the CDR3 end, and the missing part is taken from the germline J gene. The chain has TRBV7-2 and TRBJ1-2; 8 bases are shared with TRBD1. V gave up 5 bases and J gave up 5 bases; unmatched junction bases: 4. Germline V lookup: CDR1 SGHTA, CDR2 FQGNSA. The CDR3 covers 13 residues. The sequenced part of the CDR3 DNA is TGTGCCAGCAGCCAGGACAGGGTTTATGGC. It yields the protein CASSQDRVYG. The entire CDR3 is CASSQDRVYGYTF. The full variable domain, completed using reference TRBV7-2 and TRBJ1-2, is GAGVSQSPSNKVTEKGKDVELRCDPISGHTALYWYRQSLGQGLEFLIYFQGNSAPDKSGLPSDRFSAERTGGSVSTLTIQRTQQEDSAVYLCASSQDRVYGYTFGSGTRLTVV.

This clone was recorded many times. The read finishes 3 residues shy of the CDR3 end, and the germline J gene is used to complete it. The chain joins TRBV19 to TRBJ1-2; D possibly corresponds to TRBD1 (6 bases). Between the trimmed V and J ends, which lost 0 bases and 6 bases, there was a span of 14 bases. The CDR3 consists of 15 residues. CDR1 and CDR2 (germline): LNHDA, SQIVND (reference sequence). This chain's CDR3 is CASSIERRGINGYTF. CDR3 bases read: TGTGCCAGTAGTATAGAACGGAGGGGGATTAATGGC.

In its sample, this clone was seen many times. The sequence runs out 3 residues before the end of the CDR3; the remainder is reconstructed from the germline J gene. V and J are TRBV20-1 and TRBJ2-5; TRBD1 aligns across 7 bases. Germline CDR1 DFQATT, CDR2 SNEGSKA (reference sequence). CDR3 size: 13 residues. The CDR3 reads CSGRDSYQETQYF. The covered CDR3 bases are TGCAGCGGCCGGGACAGCTATCAAGAGACC.

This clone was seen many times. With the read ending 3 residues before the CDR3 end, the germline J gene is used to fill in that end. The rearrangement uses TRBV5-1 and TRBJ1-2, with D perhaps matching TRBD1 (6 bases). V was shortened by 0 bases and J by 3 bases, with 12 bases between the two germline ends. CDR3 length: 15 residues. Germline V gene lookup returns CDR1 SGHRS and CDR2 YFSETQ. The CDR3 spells CASSLGRGADYGYTF. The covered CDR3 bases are TGCGCCAGCAGCTTGGGTCGGGGGGCGGACTATGGC.

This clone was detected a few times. The part of the CDR3 DNA that was read is TGTGCCAGCAGTGAATCCATATGGGCGTCCGTAGCGAACTATGGC. Amino acids: CASSESIWASVANYG. From start to end, the CDR3 is CASSESIWASVANYGYTF. The J gene is TRBJ1-2, the V gene TRBV6-1; D uncertain. The read is 3 residues too short to cover the CDR3 end, so that end is filled in from the germline J gene. Trimming took off 2 bases at V and 2 bases at J, with 21 bases between the two ends. Germline CDR1 reads MNHNS; CDR2 reads SASEGT. The CDR3 extends over 18 amino acids.

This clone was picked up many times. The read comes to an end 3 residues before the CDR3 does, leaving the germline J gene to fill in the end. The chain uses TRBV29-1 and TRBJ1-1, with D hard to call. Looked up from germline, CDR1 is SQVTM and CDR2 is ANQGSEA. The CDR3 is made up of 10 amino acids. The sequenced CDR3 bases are TGCAGCGTTTATGACGCCGGG. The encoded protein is CSVYDAG. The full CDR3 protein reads CSVYDAGAFF.

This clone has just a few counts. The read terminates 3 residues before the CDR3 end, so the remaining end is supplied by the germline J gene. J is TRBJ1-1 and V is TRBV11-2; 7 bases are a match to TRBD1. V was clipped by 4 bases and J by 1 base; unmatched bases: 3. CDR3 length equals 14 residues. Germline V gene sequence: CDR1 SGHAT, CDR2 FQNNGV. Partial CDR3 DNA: TGTGCCAGCAGCTACAGGGGTTCGAACACTGAA. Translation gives CASSYRGSNTE. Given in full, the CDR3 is CASSYRGSNTEAFF. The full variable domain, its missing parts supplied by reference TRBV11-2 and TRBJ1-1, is EAGVAQSPRYKIIEKRQSVAFWCNPISGHATLYWYQQILGQGPKLLIQFQNNGVVDDSQLPKDRFSAERLKGVDSTLKIQPAKLEDSAVYLCASSYRGSNTEAFFGQGTRLTVV.